The 8 T cell receptor beta chains below were found in one sample sequenced in a study of T cell changes during pregnancy in multiple sclerosis. Assay: immunoSEQ multiplex PCR; the TCRdb copy retains only in-frame clones and omits some. Here the sample spans about 39,000 clones, approximately 94% being singletons. This specimen was CD4+ T cells from peripheral blood mononuclear cells, taken after pregnancy. All receptors derive from a female donor with multiple sclerosis, enrolled in a pregnancy study.

This chain joins TRBV4-1 and TRBJ2-7, with a tentative D call TRBD1 (5 bases). V lost 10 bases and J lost 4, with 17 bases in between. Germline CDR1 is MGHRA and CDR2 is YSYEKL. The CDR3 is 13 residues long. DNA of the CDR3: TGCGCCAATCCGCGGCAGGGTGGATACGAGCAGTACTTC. Its protein product is CANPRQGGYEQYF.

Comment on this clone: The sample has other DNA sequences that encode this CDR3 too. This sequence joins TRBV5-6 and TRBJ1-5; weak D call: TRBD1 (6 bases). Per germline, CDR1 SGHDT and CDR2 YYEEEE. This CDR3 region has 15 residues. V was shortened by 0 bases and J by 0 bases, with 7 bases between the two germline ends. CDR3: CASSLGQASNQPQHF. CDR3 nucleotides: TGTGCCAGCAGCTTGGGACAGGCTAGCAATCAGCCCCAGCATTTT.

The chain recombines TRBV20-1 with TRBJ1-2; D is unclear. Germline V gives CDR1 DFQATT, CDR2 SNEGSKA (reference sequence). The CDR3 runs to 10 residues. The ends were cut back, 6 bases at V and 12 bases at J, with 14 bases in the middle. This CDR3 is CSAPRRADTF. The CDR3 DNA reads as TGCAGTGCCCCCCGTAGAGCGGACACCTTC.

The gene calls are TRBV27 and TRBJ2-1, with 10 bases lining up with TRBD2. This CDR3 has 17 residues. Germline V gene data show CDR1 as MNHEY and CDR2 as SMNVEV (reference sequence). The V gene end was trimmed by 4 bases and the J gene end by 8 bases; junction bases not matched to a gene: 14. CDR3 in amino acids: CASSSLGGAGGLYEQFF. CDR3 DNA sequence: TGTGCCAGCAGTTCCCTCGGCGGAGCGGGGGGGCTTTATGAGCAGTTCTTC.

The chain recombines TRBV19 with TRBJ1-5; 7 positions agree with TRBD1. V lost 4 bases, J lost 4 bases, and 7 bases stayed unmatched. Germline CDR1 is LNHDA and CDR2 is SQIVND (reference sequence). This CDR3 has 15 residues. CDR3 bases: TGTGCCAGTAGTAAGCGACAGGGCCCGAATCAGCCCCAGCATTTT. As protein: CASSKRQGPNQPQHF.

The gene calls are TRBV10-3 and TRBJ2-2; TRBD2 matches 7 bases. Germline V lookup: CDR1 ENHRY, CDR2 SYGVKD. The CDR3 has 13 residues. V lost 8 bases to trimming and J lost 4 bases; unmatched junction nucleotides: 4. For the CDR3, the DNA is TGTGCCATCCGGGGCGGGGGCACCGGGGAGCTGTTTTTT. Translation: CAIRGGGTGELFF.

V gene TRBV5-1 combines with J gene TRBJ2-1; a weak D match, TRBD2 (6 bases). CDR3 length: 16 residues. Trimming took off 2 bases at V and 0 bases at J, with 12 bases between the two ends. Per germline, CDR1 SGHRS and CDR2 YFSETQ. The CDR3 nucleotides read TGCGCCAGCAGCTTTCAAGCGACTAGCTCCTACAATGAGCAGTTCTTC. Protein product: CASSFQATSSYNEQFF.

This sequence joins TRBV21-1 and TRBJ1-1; TRBD1 was called by the table and not checked on the DNA. TRBV21-1 constitutes a pseudogene. The length of the CDR3 is 14 residues. In nucleotides, the CDR3 is TGTGCCAGCAGCAGCGGACAGGGTAGCACTGAAGCTTTCTTT. As protein: CASSSGQGSTEAFF.